These 29 T cell receptor beta chains were all obtained from the same sample, sequenced in a study of radiation and T cells in renal cell carcinoma. Sequencing was performed with immunoSEQ multiplex PCR; in TCRdb, only in-frame clones are kept and a portion is missing. The sample contains roughly 120,000 clones, 75% to 90% of which appear only once. The time point here: blood 2 weeks post-SBRT. Stated treatment: 15 Gy SBRT to primary tumor, nephrectomy 4 weeks later. The specimen was blood, collected from a patient whose treatment included radiotherapy and nephrectomy. The origin of the receptors is a woman in her sixties or seventies with renal cell carcinoma.

The gene calls are TRBV5-1 and TRBJ2-6, with 8 bases identical to TRBD1. Germline V gene data show CDR1 as SGHRS and CDR2 as YFSETQ. The CDR3 consists of 17 residues. V shed 1 base, J shed 3 bases, and the junction held 6 bases outside the gene matches. The CDR3 spells CASSLRPGGIGANVLTF. As DNA, the CDR3 is TGCGCCAGCAGCTTGAGGCCAGGGGGCATTGGGGCCAACGTCCTGACTTTC.

The chain couples TRBV7-9 to TRBJ2-1; maybe TRBD2 (5 bases). The CDR3 spans 16 residues. Trimming stripped 0 bases from V and 9 bases from J, with 18 bases between. Germline V lookup: CDR1 SEHNR, CDR2 FQNEAQ (reference sequence). CDR3 sequence reads: CASSLARASNPPEQFF. The CDR3 nucleotides read TGTGCCAGCAGCTTAGCGCGGGCGTCCAACCCACCTGAGCAGTTCTTC.

CDR3 sequence: CASSDLAEYNEQFF. As DNA, the CDR3 is TGTGCCAGCAGTGATTTAGCGGAATACAATGAGCAGTTCTTC. The chain couples TRBV7-9 to TRBJ2-1; weak D call: TRBD2 (6 bases). The germline V gene encodes CDR1 SEHNR and CDR2 FQNEAQ (reference sequence). V gave up 6 bases and J gave up 4 bases, with 13 bases separating them. CDR3 length: 14 amino acids.

The rearrangement joins TRBV4-1 to TRBJ1-5; maybe TRBD1 (5 bases). The CDR3 spans 16 residues. Germline loops: CDR1 MGHRA, CDR2 YSYEKL. Trimming shortened V by 4 bases and J by 3 bases, and 16 bases separated the two germline ends. The CDR3 DNA sequence: TGCGCCAGCAGCCCCCAGGGTGCCTCGATCAATCAGCCCCAGCATTTT. The encoded protein is CASSPQGASINQPQHF.

The chain combines TRBV11-2 with TRBJ2-3; D is undetermined. Germline CDR1 reads SGHAT; CDR2 reads FQNNGV. The CDR3 runs to 12 residues. V lost 1 base and J 5 bases, leaving 4 bases between the germline ends. The CDR3 here is CASSLVGDTQYF. The CDR3 DNA sequence: TGTGCCAGCAGCTTAGTGGGAGATACGCAGTATTTT.

In its sample, this clone was seen a few times. J is TRBJ1-1 and V is TRBV5-1; D perhaps matches TRBD1 (5 bases). This CDR3 comprises 13 residues. From germline, CDR1 is SGHRS and CDR2 YFSETQ. Trimming cost V 3 bases and J 8 bases, with 14 bases left between them. CDR3 residues: CASSWETAFEAFF. For the CDR3, the DNA is TGCGCCAGCAGCTGGGAGACAGCCTTCGAAGCTTTCTTT.

V is TRBV7-3 and J is TRBJ2-2; D remains unclear. This CDR3 is built from 16 residues. V lost 1 base and J 2 bases, leaving 11 bases between the germline ends. CDR1 and CDR2 from the germline V gene are SGHTA and FQGTGA. In DNA, the CDR3 is TGTGCCAGCAGCTTAAATGGGGTGACCAACACCGGGGAGCTGTTTTTT. As protein: CASSLNGVTNTGELFF.

The rearrangement uses TRBV28 and TRBJ1-2; the D gene is possibly TRBD1 (6 bases). The germline V and J ends were trimmed by 4 bases and 8 bases, with 11 bases remaining between them. There are 12 residues in the CDR3. Per germline, CDR1 MDHEN and CDR2 SYDVKM. The CDR3 DNA follows: TGTGCCAGCAGTTATACAGGGAGGGGCTACACCTTC. Protein sequence: CASSYTGRGYTF.

J is TRBJ1-2 and V is TRBV19; 11 nucleotides agree with TRBD1. CDR3 length: 15 amino acids. The trim removed 5 bases at V and 7 bases at J, leaving 9 bases unmatched. Germline V gives CDR1 LNHDA, CDR2 SQIVND (reference sequence). Here the CDR3 reads CASSVQGQGASGYTF. In nucleotides, the CDR3 is TGTGCCAGTAGTGTCCAAGGACAGGGGGCTAGTGGCTACACCTTC.

The rearrangement links TRBV18 to TRBJ2-5; TRBD2 agrees at 8 bases. V gave up 3 bases and J gave up 4 bases; unmatched junction bases: 4. CDR1 and CDR2 from the germline V gene are KGHSH and LQKENI. CDR3 length: 14 amino acids. The CDR3 protein is CASSPGTSRETQYF. DNA for the CDR3: TGTGCCAGCTCACCCGGGACTAGTAGAGAGACCCAGTACTTC. The whole variable domain, remainder taken from reference TRBV18 and TRBJ2-5, is NAGVMQNPRHLVRRRGQEARLRCSPMKGHSHVYWYRQLPEEGLKFMVYLQKENIIDESGMPKERFSAEFPKEGPSILRIQQVVRGDSAAYFCASSPGTSRETQYFGPGTRLLVL.

This chain connects TRBV7-2 to TRBJ1-1; maybe TRBD1 (6 bases). Trimming removed 5 bases from V and 5 bases from J, with 15 bases in between. The CDR3 totals 14 residues. CDR1 SGHTA and CDR2 FQGNSA come from the germline V gene. The CDR3 region has the DNA TGTGCCAGCAGCCGCACAGGGAGTAATACTGAAGCTTTCTTT. The encoded protein is CASSRTGSNTEAFF.

The rearrangement joins TRBV7-2 to TRBJ2-7; a weak D match, TRBD1 (6 bases). V was shortened by 1 base and J by 7 bases, with 14 bases between the two germline ends. Germline CDR1 and CDR2: SGHTA and FQGNSA. CDR3 length: 14 amino acids. The CDR3 here is CASSLGMAQGEQYF. Here the CDR3 DNA reads TGTGCCAGCAGCTTAGGGATGGCCCAGGGGGAGCAGTACTTC.

V and J are TRBV4-2 and TRBJ2-7; TRBD1 agrees at 10 bases. The CDR3 extends over 15 amino acids. The trim removed 5 bases at V and 5 bases at J, leaving 9 bases unmatched. Per the germline V gene, CDR1 is LGHNA and CDR2 is YNFKEQ. The CDR3 coding sequence is TGTGCCAGCAGCTCCTCCGGGGACAGGGGAGACGAGCAGTACTTC. It specifies CASSSSGDRGDEQYF.

This rearrangement joins TRBV19 to TRBJ1-6, with TRBD1 as a possible D gene (5 bases). V lost 5 bases and J 13 bases, leaving 24 bases between the germline ends. The germline V gene encodes CDR1 LNHDA and CDR2 SQIVND (reference sequence). The CDR3 loop spans 16 amino acids. This chain's CDR3 is CASSLKVWGSRDPLHF. The DNA of the CDR3 is TGTGCCAGTAGTTTGAAGGTCTGGGGTAGTAGGGACCCCCTCCACTTT. The full variable domain, with the rest looked up from reference TRBV19 and TRBJ1-6, is DGGITQSPKYLFRKEGQNVTLSCEQNLNHDAMYWYRQDPGQGLRLIYYSQIVNDFQKGDIAEGYSVSREKKESFPLTVTSAQKNPTAFYLCASSLKVWGSRDPLHFGNGTRLTVT.

The chain joins TRBV18 to TRBJ2-7; D unclear. The CDR3 consists of 11 residues. In germline, CDR1 is KGHSH, CDR2 LQKENI. The V gene lost 2 bases and the J gene lost 5 bases, with 4 bases spanning the gap. Written as DNA, the CDR3 is TGTGCCAGCTCACCAAGTAACGAGCAGTACTTC. It codes for CASSPSNEQYF. The full variable domain, its missing parts supplied by reference TRBV18 and TRBJ2-7, is NAGVMQNPRHLVRRRGQEARLRCSPMKGHSHVYWYRQLPEEGLKFMVYLQKENIIDESGMPKERFSAEFPKEGPSILRIQQVVRGDSAAYFCASSPSNEQYFGPGTRLTVT.

The chain uses TRBV7-2 and TRBJ2-3, with D unclear. The V end lost 7 bases, the J end lost 0 bases, and 8 bases lay between the germline ends. Per germline, CDR1 SGHTA and CDR2 FQGNSA. CDR3 length: 13 amino acids. The CDR3 spells CASTAPSTDTQYF. The CDR3 bases are TGTGCCAGCACCGCCCCAAGCACAGATACGCAGTATTTT.

The chain carries TRBV11-2 and TRBJ1-3; D is undetermined. Germline V lookup: CDR1 SGHAT, CDR2 FQNNGV. Trimming cost V 5 bases and J 6 bases, with 8 bases left between them. This CDR3 is 12 amino acids long. The CDR3 region is CASSGPKNTIYF. CDR3 nucleotide sequence: TGTGCCAGCAGCGGCCCAAAAAACACCATATATTTT.

The chain couples TRBV4-2 to TRBJ1-2, with D possibly matching TRBD1 (6 bases). Germline V lookup: CDR1 LGHNA, CDR2 YNFKEQ. Trimming took off 4 bases at V and 2 bases at J, with 17 bases between the two ends. This CDR3 comprises 16 residues. CDR3 coding DNA: TGTGCCAGCAGCCTCCCGGGGGCGAACCTAAACTATGGCTACACCTTC. Translation gives CASSLPGANLNYGYTF.

The chain joins TRBV19 to TRBJ1-2; 7 bases agree with TRBD1. The CDR3 is 13 amino acids. Trimming removed 6 bases from V and 4 bases from J; junction bases left unmatched: 5. Germline V lookup: CDR1 LNHDA, CDR2 SQIVND (reference sequence). CDR3 in DNA: TGTGCCAGTAGAGACCGGGACAGCTATGGCTACACCTTC. This codes for CASRDRDSYGYTF.

The J gene is TRBJ1-3, the V gene TRBV18, with a weak D call TRBD1 (6 bases). Trimming cost V 5 bases and J 1 base, with 12 bases left between them. The length of the CDR3 is 15 residues. Germline V gene sequence: CDR1 KGHSH, CDR2 LQKENI. CDR3 coding DNA: TGTGCCAGCTCAGGGAACAGGGTTTCTGGAAACACCATATATTTT. Its protein product is CASSGNRVSGNTIYF. Combining the CDR3 with reference TRBV18 and TRBJ1-3 gives the whole variable domain NAGVMQNPRHLVRRRGQEARLRCSPMKGHSHVYWYRQLPEEGLKFMVYLQKENIIDESGMPKERFSAEFPKEGPSILRIQQVVRGDSAAYFCASSGNRVSGNTIYFGEGSWLTVV.

The V call is TRBV28, the J call TRBJ1-1, with D possibly matching TRBD1 (5 bases). V lost 6 bases, J lost 9 bases, and 17 bases lay in between. Germline values: CDR1 MDHEN, CDR2 SYDVKM. The CDR3 contains 13 residues. This chain's CDR3 is CASSARGLGKAFF. The CDR3, as DNA: TGTGCCAGCAGCGCAAGGGGTTTGGGGAAAGCTTTCTTT.

The rearrangement joins TRBV2 to TRBJ2-3, with D tentatively TRBD1 or TRBD2 (5 bases each). Germline V lookup: CDR1 SNHLY, CDR2 FYNNEI. V dropped 4 bases and J dropped 4 bases, with 21 bases sitting between them. CDR3 length equals 17 residues. CDR3 region: CASSVWGNIEVADTQYF. The CDR3 DNA is TGTGCCAGCAGTGTGTGGGGGAATATAGAAGTCGCAGATACGCAGTATTTT.

This clone was counted only a few times. The chain carries TRBV4-2 and TRBJ1-2; D is perhaps TRBD1 (5 bases). Germline-derived CDR1 and CDR2 are LGHNA and YNFKEQ. The CDR3 loop spans 15 amino acids. Deletions cut 3 bases from V and 1 base from J, with 12 bases between. In nucleotides, the CDR3 is TGTGCCAGCAGCCACATACCCAGGGATAACTATGGCTACACCTTC. Protein: CASSHIPRDNYGYTF.

This chain connects TRBV6-1 to TRBJ1-2, with 9 positions matching TRBD1. This CDR3 spans 12 amino acids. Germline V gives CDR1 MNHNS, CDR2 SASEGT. The V and J ends lost 7 bases and 6 bases, in that order; junction bases with no gene match: 3. In nucleotides, the CDR3 is TGTGCCAGCACGGACAGGGGAGATGGCTACACCTTC. Translating it yields CASTDRGDGYTF.

The sample holds a few counts of this clone. Here the CDR3 reads CAISEPGPRGWTEAFF. The DNA for the CDR3 is TGTGCCATCAGTGAGCCGGGACCGAGGGGGTGGACTGAAGCTTTCTTT. The chain employs TRBV10-3 and TRBJ1-1, with D possibly matching TRBD1 (6 bases). CDR1 and CDR2 (germline): ENHRY, SYGVKD. The CDR3 totals 16 residues. V lost 2 bases, J lost 5 bases, and 18 bases lay in between.

The chain employs TRBV9 and TRBJ2-7; maybe TRBD2 (6 bases). CDR1 and CDR2 (germline): SGDLS, YYNGEE. This CDR3 spans 15 amino acids. V gave up 3 bases and J gave up 10 bases, with 23 bases separating them. DNA for the CDR3: TGTGCCAGCAGCGCAGGAGTGGGTGGAGGGGCGGACCAGTACTTC. Protein: CASSAGVGGGADQYF.

This clone occurred once. The CDR3 carries no conserved terminal phenylalanine or tryptophan, so it likely arises from a read error. The DNA is left out, because the CDR3 cannot be placed on it with certainty; the CDR3 is given as TCRdb lists it. The chain has TRBV10-2 and TRBJ2-7; the D call of TRBD1 is as the table states it, not checked on the DNA. CDR1 and CDR2 (germline): WSHSY, SAAADI. The CDR3 is 9 amino acids in total, end residues counted. CDR3 amino acids: CASSRDSAP.

The CDR3 DNA sequence: TGTGCCAGTGGGACAGGGGGACACTACTATGGCTACACCTTC. This gives the protein CASGTGGHYYGYTF. The chain links TRBV19 to TRBJ1-2, with 11 bases matching TRBD1. CDR1 and CDR2 (germline): LNHDA, SQIVND (reference sequence). CDR3 size: 14 residues. The V gene end was trimmed by 8 bases and the J gene end by 3 bases; junction bases not matched to a gene: 5.

On this clone: One end of the junction does not line up with germline, which may come from a read error. The chain links TRBV7-7 to TRBJ2-5, with TRBD2 matching 8 bases. This CDR3 has 16 amino acids. Germline loops: CDR1 SSHAT, CDR2 FNYEAQ (reference sequence). This CDR3 reads CASSPGGGRSAETQYF. The CDR3 DNA is TGTGCTAGCAGCCCCGGGGGGGGTCGCTCGGCGGAGACCCAGTACTTC.